This T cell receptor (beta chain) was sequenced for a study of blood T cells in healthy people across ages. Findings and caveats of the study: Underestimates were what the diversity estimates from one million T cells were considered to be.

The J segment lost 4 bases and the V segment lost 6 bases, leaving 6 bases of the junction unmatched. Germline V gene sequence: CDR1 DFQATT, CDR2 SNEGSKA (reference sequence). This CDR3 comprises 14 residues. The authors ran a second PCR of about 6 to 11 cycles using a sample-barcoded 5' primer and a J-beta primer mix. Individual samples furnished no less than 2.5 million CDR3-containing paired-end reads apiece. TCRdb called the 5' RACE reads again in MiXCR, with one record for every CDR3 protein. The sample has approximately 830,000 distinct CDR3 sequences, approximately 67% seen once. Worth noting for this clonotype: The antigen is unknown.

The origin of this receptor is a man in his thirties or forties in good health. The chain is built from TRBV20-1 and TRBJ2-6; 7 nucleotides line up with TRBD1. The source material was blood. CDR3 in amino acids: CSALPGQGANVLTF. The CDR3 nucleotides are TGCAGTGCCCTTCCGGGACAGGGGGCCAACGTCCTGACTTTC.